Listed below are T cell receptor beta chains from one sample, sequenced in a study of control samples from healthy donors and cancer patients. The protocol was immunoSEQ multiplex PCR, while the TCRdb copy is restricted to in-frame clones and leaves out a portion. The repertoire holds 100,000 to 150,000 clones, with approximately 92% as singletons. The sequenced sample consisted of blood. Source of these receptors: a woman between 45 and 65 years old in good health. Both conserved end residues are part of each CDR3. The D gene is left open where the match is weak. Rows may omit the clone size; those that give it use once, few, many or a size class.

>12|TRBJ2-4|TRBV27|.|.
TGTGCCAGCAGTTCTGCACTAGGTATTCAGTACTTC
CASSSALGIQYF
>15|TRBJ1-4|TRBV7-6|.|.
TGTGCCAGCAGCTCCCGGGGAGAAACTAATGAAAAACTGTTTTTT
CASSSRGETNEKLFF
>13|TRBJ2-4|TRBV18|.|TRBD1
TGTGCCAGCTCACCCGGACAGGGTAACATTCAGTACTTC
CASSPGQGNIQYF
>15|TRBJ1-5|TRBV5-1|once|TRBD1
TGCGCCAGCAGCTTGGGGGACAGGGGTGATCAACCCCAGCATTTT
CASSLGDRGDQPQHF
>13|TRBJ1-6|TRBV6-4|.|.
TGTGCCAGCAGTGGGACAGAAGATTCACCCCTCCACTTT
CASSGTEDSPLHF
>15|TRBJ1-5|TRBV7-6|.|TRBD1
TGTGCCAGCAGCTTAGGGGGACAGGGGCCTCAGCCCCAGCATTTT
CASSLGGQGPQPQHF
>13|TRBJ2-7|TRBV24-1|.|TRBD2
TGTGCCACGGCAAGTAGCGGGAGAGGCGAGCAGTACTTC
CATASSGRGEQYF
>15|TRBJ1-2|TRBV3-1/TRBV3-2|.|TRBD1
TGTGCCAGCAGCCAAGAGGGGACAGGGACCTATGGCTACACCTTC
CASSQEGTGTYGYTF
>13|TRBJ2-7|TRBV30|.|.
TGTGCCTGGAGTAGAGGGGAGACCTACGAGCAGTACTTC
CAWSRGETYEQYF
>16|TRBJ2-7|TRBV11-2|.|.
TGTGCCAGCAGCTCCTCGATGTCGGGGACCCTAGGCGAGCAGTACTTC
CASSSSMSGTLGEQYF
>14|TRBJ2-1|TRBV6-1|.|.
TGTGCCAGCAGTGAATTCTTCAGGCGGGGTGAGCAGTTCTTC
CASSEFFRRGEQFF
>16|TRBJ1-5|TRBV11-2|.|TRBD1
TGTGCCAGCAGCTTAGGGGACAGGGCTGGCAATCAGCCCCAGCATTTT
CASSLGDRAGNQPQHF
>15|TRBJ1-2|TRBV5-6|.|.
TGTGCCAGCAGCCCTCGGGGGACGCGTGCATATGGCTACACCTTC
CASSPRGTRAYGYTF
>15|TRBJ2-2|TRBV27|.|.
TGTGCCAGCAGTCCCCCGGGTCTCCCCCCCGGGGAGCTGTTTTTT
CASSPPGLPPGELFF
>13|TRBJ2-7|TRBV6-5|.|.
TGTGCCAGCAAGATGGGGGGAGGTGATGAGCAGTACTTC
CASKMGGGDEQYF
>15|TRBJ1-1|TRBV7-9|once|TRBD1
TGTGCCAGCAGCTTGGCAGGGGGCGAGAACACTGAAGCTTTCTTT
CASSLAGGENTEAFF
>15|TRBJ1-5|TRBV5-1|.|.
TGCGCCAGGAGAGGACAAGAATATAGCAATCAGCCCCAGCATTTT
CARRGQEYSNQPQHF
>15|TRBJ2-3|TRBV6-5|.|.
TGTGCCAGCAGTTACTCCCCATCTAGCACAGATACGCAGTATTTT
CASSYSPSSTDTQYF
>14|TRBJ1-1|TRBV5-1|.|.
TGCGCCAGCAGCGGCGGGACCTTGAACACTGAAGCTTTCTTT
CASSGGTLNTEAFF
>16|TRBJ1-2|TRBV5-1|.|TRBD1
TGCGCCAGCAGCTCAGGGGCCGGGACAGGCATATGGGGCTACACCTTC
CASSSGAGTGIWGYTF
>14|TRBJ2-7|TRBV6-6|.|TRBD1
TGTGCCAGCAGTGACCCGACAGGGGTGAACGAGCAGTACTTC
CASSDPTGVNEQYF
>14|TRBJ2-2|TRBV10-3|.|TRBD2
TGTGCCATCAGTGCGGCGGGGGGAACAGGGGAGCTGTTTTTT
CAISAAGGTGELFF
>10|TRBJ1-2|TRBV29-1|.|TRBD1
TGCAGCGTTGGATGGGACAGAAATTACTTC
CSVGWDRNYF
>16|TRBJ2-2|TRBV5-5|once|.
TGTGCCAGCAGCCCTGGACCAGTCGCGAACACCGGGGAGCTGTTTTTT
CASSPGPVANTGELFF